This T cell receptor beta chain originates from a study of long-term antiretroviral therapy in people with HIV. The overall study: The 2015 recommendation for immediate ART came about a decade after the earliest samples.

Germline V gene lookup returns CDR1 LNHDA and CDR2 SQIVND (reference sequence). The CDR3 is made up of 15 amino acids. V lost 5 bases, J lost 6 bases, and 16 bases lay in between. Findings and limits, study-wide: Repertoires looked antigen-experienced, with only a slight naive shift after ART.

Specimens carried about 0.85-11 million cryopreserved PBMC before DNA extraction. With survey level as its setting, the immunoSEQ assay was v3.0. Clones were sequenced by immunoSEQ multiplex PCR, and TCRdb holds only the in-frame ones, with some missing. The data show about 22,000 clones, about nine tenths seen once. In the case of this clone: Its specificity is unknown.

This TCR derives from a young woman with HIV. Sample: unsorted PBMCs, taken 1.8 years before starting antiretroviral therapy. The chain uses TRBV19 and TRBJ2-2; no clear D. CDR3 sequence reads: CASSAYTLGSGELFF. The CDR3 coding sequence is TGTGCCAGTAGTGCCTATACGTTAGGGTCCGGGGAGCTGTTTTTT. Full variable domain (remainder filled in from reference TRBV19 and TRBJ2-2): DGGITQSPKYLFRKEGQNVTLSCEQNLNHDAMYWYRQDPGQGLRLIYYSQIVNDFQKGDIAEGYSVSREKKESFPLTVTSAQKNPTAFYLCASSAYTLGSGELFFGEGSRLTVL.